This T cell receptor beta chain appears in the sequencing data of a study of identical twins. Overall study findings and caveats: For out-of-frame beta sequences, excess twin sharing was weaker.

On this clonotype: Its specificity is unknown.

Carrying unique molecular identifiers, the cDNA also gained a universal primer site through template switching. MiXCR was run by TCRdb on the 5' RACE reads, yielding one entry per CDR3 protein. The repertoire consists of about 490,000 distinct CDR3 sequences, with 12% to 15% occurring once and the leading ten covering about 0.4%. Trimming removed 1 base from V and 4 bases from J, with 14 bases in between. CDR3 length: 15 residues. Germline V lookup: CDR1 SGHRS, CDR2 YFSETQ. The sample was also linked to a second study, of yellow fever vaccine responses in identical twins.

This sequence was found in a woman between 18 and 29 years old in good health. The chain joins TRBV5-1 to TRBJ1-1; D is possibly TRBD1 (5 bases). Sequenced input: CD4+ T cells sorted from blood. CDR3 protein: CASSLSGRATTEAFF. CDR3 DNA sequence: TGCGCCAGCAGCTTGAGTGGCAGGGCGACCACTGAAGCTTTCTTT.